The TCR beta chain described here comes from a study of identical twins. This clonotype was seen only a few times. TCRdb reprocessed the 5' RACE reads with MiXCR, giving one entry per CDR3 protein. The data show 1.5 million to 2 million distinct CDR3 sequences, around 29% seen once. Sequenced sample: cord blood. The TCR was taken from a newborn girl in good health.

The CDR3 coding sequence is TGTGCCAGCAGCTTAAGAACAGGGGCCTTCTCCTACAATGAGCAGTTCTTC. Protein: CASSLRTGAFSYNEQFF. The V gene is TRBV13, the J gene TRBJ2-1; 7 nucleotides align to TRBD1. The germline V gene encodes CDR1 PRHDT and CDR2 FYEKMQ (reference sequence). With 2 bases clipped from V and 0 bases from J, the junction kept 7 bases outside the gene matches. This CDR3 is built from 17 residues.